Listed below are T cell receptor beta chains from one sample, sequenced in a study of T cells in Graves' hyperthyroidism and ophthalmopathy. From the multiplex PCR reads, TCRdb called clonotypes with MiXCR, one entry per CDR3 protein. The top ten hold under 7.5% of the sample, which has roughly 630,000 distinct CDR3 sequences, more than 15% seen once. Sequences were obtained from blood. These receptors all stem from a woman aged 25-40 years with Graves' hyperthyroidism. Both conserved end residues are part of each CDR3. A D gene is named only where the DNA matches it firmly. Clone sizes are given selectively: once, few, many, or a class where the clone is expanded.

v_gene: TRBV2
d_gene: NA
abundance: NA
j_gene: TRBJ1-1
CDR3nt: TGTGCCAGCAGGGGGCCCAGGAACACTGAAGCTTTCTTT
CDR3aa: CASRGPRNTEAFF

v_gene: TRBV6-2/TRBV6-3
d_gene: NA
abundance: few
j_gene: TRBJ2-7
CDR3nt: TGTGCCAGCTCGGTATTCGTTGACGAGCAGTACTTC
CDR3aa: CASSVFVDEQYF

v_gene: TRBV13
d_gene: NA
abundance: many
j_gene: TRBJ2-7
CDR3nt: TGTGCCAGCAGTACAGAGATACAGGAGCAGTACTTC
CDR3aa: CASSTEIQEQYF

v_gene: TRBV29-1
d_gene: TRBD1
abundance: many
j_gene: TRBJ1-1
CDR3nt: TGCAGCGTAAGGGACAGGGAGAACACTGAAGCTTTCTTT
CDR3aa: CSVRDRENTEAFF

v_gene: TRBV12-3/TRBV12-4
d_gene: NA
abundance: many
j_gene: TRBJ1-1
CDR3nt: TGTGCCAGCAGTTTCCTCCCTTTTTCGACGGGGGACACTGAAGCTTTCTTT
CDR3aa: CASSFLPFSTGDTEAFF

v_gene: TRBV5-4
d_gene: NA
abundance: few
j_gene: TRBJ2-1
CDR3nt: TGTGCCAGCAGCGTGAACAGGGTAGGCTATGAGCAGTTCTTC
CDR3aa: CASSVNRVGYEQFF

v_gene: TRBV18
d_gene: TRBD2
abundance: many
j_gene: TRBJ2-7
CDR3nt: TGTGCCAGCTCAGACAGGACTAGCGGGAGAGGGTACGAGCAGTACTTC
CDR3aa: CASSDRTSGRGYEQYF

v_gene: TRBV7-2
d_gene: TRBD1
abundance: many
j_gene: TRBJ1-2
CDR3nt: TGTGCCAGCAGCTCCCAGAGGGGGCGGTATGGCTACACCTTC
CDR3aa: CASSSQRGRYGYTF

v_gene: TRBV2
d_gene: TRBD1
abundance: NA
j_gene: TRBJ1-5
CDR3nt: TGTGCCAGCGCCGCCAACGGACAGGGAGGCAATCAGCCCCAGCATTTT
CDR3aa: CASAANGQGGNQPQHF

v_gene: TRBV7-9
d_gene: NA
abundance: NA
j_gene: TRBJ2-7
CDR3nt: TGTGCCAGCAGCTTAGAAGTGGGGACACTATATCCCTACGAGCAGTACTTC
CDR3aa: CASSLEVGTLYPYEQYF

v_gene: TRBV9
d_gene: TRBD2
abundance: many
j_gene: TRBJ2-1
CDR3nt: TGTGCCAGCAGCGTAGTTAGCGGGAGAGGCGATGAGCAGTTCTTC
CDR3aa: CASSVVSGRGDEQFF

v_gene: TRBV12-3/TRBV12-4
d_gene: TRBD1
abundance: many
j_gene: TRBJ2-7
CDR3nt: TGTGCCAGCAGTGGGCTCGGGGACAGGCCCTACGAGCAGTACTTC
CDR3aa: CASSGLGDRPYEQYF

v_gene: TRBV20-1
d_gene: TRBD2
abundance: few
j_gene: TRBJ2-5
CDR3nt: TGCAGTGCTACAAAATTGGGGCGGGAGGGCCTCGAGACCCAGTACTTC
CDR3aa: CSATKLGREGLETQYF

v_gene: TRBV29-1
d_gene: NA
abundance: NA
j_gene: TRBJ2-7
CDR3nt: TGCAGCGTTGAAGGGGGGGGAGGGGGGGCCTACGAGCAGTACTTC
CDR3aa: CSVEGGGGGAYEQYF

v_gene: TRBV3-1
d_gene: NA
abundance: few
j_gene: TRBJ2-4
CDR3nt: TGTGCCAGCAGCCAGTACTGGGGGGCCCCTCAGTACTTC
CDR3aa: CASSQYWGAPQYF

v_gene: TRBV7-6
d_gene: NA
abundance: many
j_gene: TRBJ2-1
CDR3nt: TGTGCCAGCAGCCGCCGCGAAGGAGAGCAGTTCTTC
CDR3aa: CASSRREGEQFF

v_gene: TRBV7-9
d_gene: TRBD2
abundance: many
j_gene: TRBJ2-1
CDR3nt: TGTGCCAGCAGCCCGGGACTAGCGGGACGGACTTCCTACAATGAGCAGTTCTTC
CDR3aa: CASSPGLAGRTSYNEQFF

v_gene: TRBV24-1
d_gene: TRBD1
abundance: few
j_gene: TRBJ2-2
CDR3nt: TGTGCCACCAGTGATCGCGCTTCGGGCGACAGGGTTAAGAACACCGGGGAGCTGTTTTTT
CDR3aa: CATSDRASGDRVKNTGELFF

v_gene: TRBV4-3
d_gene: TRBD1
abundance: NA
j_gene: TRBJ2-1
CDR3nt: TGCGCCAGCAGCCAAGATGGGGACAGGGCCGAGCAGTTCTTC
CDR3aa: CASSQDGDRAEQFF

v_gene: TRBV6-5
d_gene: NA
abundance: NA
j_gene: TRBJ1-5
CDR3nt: TGTGCCAGCATTTATGCCTTTTCTAGCAATCAGCCCCAGCATTTT
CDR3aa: CASIYAFSSNQPQHF

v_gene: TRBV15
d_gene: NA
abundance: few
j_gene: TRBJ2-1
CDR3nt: TGTGCCACCAGCAGGGACTTGGCGGGGAGCTCCTACAATGAGCAGTTCTTC
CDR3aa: CATSRDLAGSSYNEQFF

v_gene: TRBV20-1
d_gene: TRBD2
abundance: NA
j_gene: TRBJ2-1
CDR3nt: TGCAGTGCTACCCCCTGGCGGGAGTCCTACAATGAGCAGTTCTTC
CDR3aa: CSATPWRESYNEQFF

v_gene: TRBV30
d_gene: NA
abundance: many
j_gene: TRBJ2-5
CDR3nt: TGTGCCTGGAGTGCAGGCGGGCCTGGAGGTGGGACCCAGTACTTC
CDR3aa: CAWSAGGPGGGTQYF

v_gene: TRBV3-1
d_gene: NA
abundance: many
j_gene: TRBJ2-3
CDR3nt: TGTGCCAGCAGCCCCCGCAAGGATACGCAGTATTTT
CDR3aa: CASSPRKDTQYF

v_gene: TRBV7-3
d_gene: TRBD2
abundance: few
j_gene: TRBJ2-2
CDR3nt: TGTGCCAGCAGCTTAAAGCGGGGAGGGGAGCTGTTTTTT
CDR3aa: CASSLKRGGELFF